This T cell receptor (beta chain) was captured in a study of shared clonotypes between healthy human individuals. Notes on the study in general: Non-shared clonotypes had lower generation probabilities than clonotypes shared by all four sorted-subset donors. Around 4.7% was the fraction of naive CD4 clonotypes found shared across several donors.

Germline CDR1 is MDHEN and CDR2 is SYDVKM. V lost 6 bases and J 0 bases, leaving 11 bases between the germline ends. The CDR3 length is 15 residues. Genomic DNA of each subset was evenly split across several immunoSEQ plates. Assay: immunoSEQ multiplex PCR; the TCRdb copy retains only in-frame clones and omits some. Counted here are approximately 1,500,000 clones, 95% to 99% occurring once; the ten biggest clones make up approximately 0.45%. As for this clone: The antigen is undetermined.

What was sequenced was naive CD4+ T cells sorted from blood. Noted subset: CD45RA+ positively selected. The gene calls are TRBV28 and TRBJ1-4; D ambiguous. This TCR was recovered from a man aged 30 to 39 in good health. The CDR3 loop is CASRSRLATNEKLFF. The CDR3 nucleotides are TGTGCCAGCAGAAGCAGACTCGCAACTAATGAAAAACTGTTTTTT.